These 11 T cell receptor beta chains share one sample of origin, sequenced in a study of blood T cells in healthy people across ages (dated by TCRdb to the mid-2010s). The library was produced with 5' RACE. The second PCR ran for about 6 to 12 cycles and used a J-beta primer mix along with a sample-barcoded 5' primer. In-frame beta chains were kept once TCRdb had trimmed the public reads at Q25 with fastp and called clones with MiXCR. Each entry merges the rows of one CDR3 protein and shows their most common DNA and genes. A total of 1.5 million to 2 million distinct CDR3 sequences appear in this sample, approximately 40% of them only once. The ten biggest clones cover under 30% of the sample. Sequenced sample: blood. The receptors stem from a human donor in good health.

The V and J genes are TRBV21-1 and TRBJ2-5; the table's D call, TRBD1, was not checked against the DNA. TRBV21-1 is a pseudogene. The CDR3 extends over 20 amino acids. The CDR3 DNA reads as TGTGCCAGCAGCTCCCTAAGGCAATCCCGGGGGGGCACCGACACGGAGACCCAGTACTTC. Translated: CASSSLRQSRGGTDTETQYF.

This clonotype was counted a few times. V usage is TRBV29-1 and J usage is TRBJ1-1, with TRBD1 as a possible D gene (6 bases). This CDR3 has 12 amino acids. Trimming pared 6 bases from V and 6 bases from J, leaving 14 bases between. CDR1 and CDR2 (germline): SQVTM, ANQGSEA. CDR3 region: CSVGTGSAEAFF. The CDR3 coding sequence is TGCAGCGTCGGAACAGGGTCCGCTGAAGCTTTCTTT.

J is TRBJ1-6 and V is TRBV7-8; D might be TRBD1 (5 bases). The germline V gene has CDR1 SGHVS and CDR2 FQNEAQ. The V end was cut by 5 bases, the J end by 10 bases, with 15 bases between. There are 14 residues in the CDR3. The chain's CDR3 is CASSVGQFGSPLHF. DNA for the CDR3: TGTGCCAGCAGCGTGGGGCAGTTTGGATCACCCCTCCACTTT. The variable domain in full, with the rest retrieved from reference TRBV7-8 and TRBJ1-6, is GAGVSQSPRYKVAKRGQDVALRCDPISGHVSLFWYQQALGQGPEFLTYFQNEAQLDKSGLPSDRFFAERPEGSVSTLKIQRTQQEDSAVYLCASSVGQFGSPLHFGNGTRLTVT.

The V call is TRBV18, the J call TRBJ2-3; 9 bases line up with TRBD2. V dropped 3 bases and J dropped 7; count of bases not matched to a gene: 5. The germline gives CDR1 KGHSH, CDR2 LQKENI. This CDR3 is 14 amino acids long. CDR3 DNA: TGTGCCAGCTCACCTGCGGGGGGGCAAAATACGCAGTATTTT. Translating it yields CASSPAGGQNTQYF.

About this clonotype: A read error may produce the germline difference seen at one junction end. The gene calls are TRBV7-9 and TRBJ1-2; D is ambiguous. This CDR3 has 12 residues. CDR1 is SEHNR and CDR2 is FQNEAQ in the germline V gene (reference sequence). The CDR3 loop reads CVSSLARGGYTF. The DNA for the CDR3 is TGTGTCAGCAGCTTAGCCCGGGGAGGCTACACCTTC.

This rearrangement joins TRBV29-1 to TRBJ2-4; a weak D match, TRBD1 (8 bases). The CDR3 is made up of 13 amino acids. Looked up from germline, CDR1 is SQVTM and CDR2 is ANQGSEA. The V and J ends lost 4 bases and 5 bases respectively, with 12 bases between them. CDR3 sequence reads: CSVVTGGENIQYF. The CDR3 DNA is TGCAGCGTTGTCACAGGGGGGGAAAACATTCAGTACTTC.

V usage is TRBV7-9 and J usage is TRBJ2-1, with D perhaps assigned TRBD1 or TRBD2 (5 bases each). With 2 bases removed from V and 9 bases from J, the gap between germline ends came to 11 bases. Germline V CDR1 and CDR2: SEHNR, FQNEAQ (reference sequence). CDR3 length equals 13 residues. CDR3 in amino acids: CASSLIRDGEQFF. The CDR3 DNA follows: TGTGCCAGCAGCTTAATCAGGGACGGTGAGCAGTTCTTC.

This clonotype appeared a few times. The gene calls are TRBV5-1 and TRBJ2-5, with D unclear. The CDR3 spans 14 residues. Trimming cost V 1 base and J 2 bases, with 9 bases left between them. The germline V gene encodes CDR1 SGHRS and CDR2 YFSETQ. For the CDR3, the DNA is TGCGCCAGCAGCTTGTGGCAAGTTCAAGAGACCCAGTACTTC. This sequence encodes CASSLWQVQETQYF.

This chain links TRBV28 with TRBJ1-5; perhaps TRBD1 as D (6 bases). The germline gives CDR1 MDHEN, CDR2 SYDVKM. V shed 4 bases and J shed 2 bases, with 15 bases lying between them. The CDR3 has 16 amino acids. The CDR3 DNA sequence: TGTGCCAGCAGTTATGGGGGGCGGTGGGGCAATCAGCCCCAGCATTTT. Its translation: CASSYGGRWGNQPQHF.

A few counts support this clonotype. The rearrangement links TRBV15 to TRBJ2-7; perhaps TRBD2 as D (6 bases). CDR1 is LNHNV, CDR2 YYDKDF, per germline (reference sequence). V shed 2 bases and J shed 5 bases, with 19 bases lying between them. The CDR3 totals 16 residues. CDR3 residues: CATSRLLAGGSDEQYF. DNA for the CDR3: TGTGCCACCAGCAGACTCTTGGCCGGGGGTTCCGACGAGCAGTACTTC.

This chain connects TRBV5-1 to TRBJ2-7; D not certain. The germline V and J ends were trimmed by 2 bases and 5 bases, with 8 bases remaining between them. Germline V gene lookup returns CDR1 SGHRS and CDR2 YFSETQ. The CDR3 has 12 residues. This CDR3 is CASSFDGNEQYF. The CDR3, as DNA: TGCGCCAGCAGCTTCGACGGAAACGAGCAGTACTTC.